A selection of T cell receptor beta chains follows, all from one sample in a study of siplizumab effects on memory and regulatory T cells. The protocol was immunoSEQ multiplex PCR, while the TCRdb copy is restricted to in-frame clones and leaves out a portion. The profile shows 50,000 or so clones, about 97% of them singletons. Sequencing input: naive CD4+ T cells sorted from blood. The source is a human donor in good health. The CDR3 runs from the conserved cysteine through the conserved F or W. D genes are given only for firm matches. Clone size is shown for a subset of rows, as once, few, many or a class of expanded clone.

D gene: TRBD1
J gene: TRBJ2-7
clone size: -
V gene: TRBV15
CDR3 DNA: TGTGCTGTCGCTCGTCTTAGGACAGGGAGCTCCTACGAGCAGTACTTC
CDR3 protein: CAVARLRTGSSYEQYF

D gene: TRBD1
J gene: TRBJ1-5
clone size: -
V gene: TRBV9
CDR3 DNA: TGTGCCAGCAGCGGTGGGACAGGGGCTTCTAATCAGCCCCAGCATTTT
CDR3 protein: CASSGGTGASNQPQHF

D gene: TRBD1
J gene: TRBJ1-4
clone size: once
V gene: TRBV7-2
CDR3 DNA: TGTGCCAGCAGCTCGACAGGGGGAGGAAAACTGTTTTTT
CDR3 protein: CASSSTGGGKLFF

D gene: -
J gene: TRBJ2-5
clone size: -
V gene: TRBV7-9
CDR3 DNA: TGTGCCAGCAGCTTAATGGCGGCCGGAGGGACCCAGTACTTC
CDR3 protein: CASSLMAAGGTQYF

D gene: TRBD1
J gene: TRBJ1-2
clone size: -
V gene: TRBV5-4
CDR3 DNA: TGTGCCAGCAGCCTAGGGAACGCCGGGACAGTCTATGGCTACACCTTC
CDR3 protein: CASSLGNAGTVYGYTF

D gene: -
J gene: TRBJ2-4
clone size: -
V gene: TRBV9
CDR3 DNA: TGTGCCAGCAGCGTAGAGGGGTTCGACAAAAACATTCAGTACTTC
CDR3 protein: CASSVEGFDKNIQYF

D gene: TRBD1
J gene: TRBJ2-1
clone size: -
V gene: TRBV30
CDR3 DNA: TGTGCCTGGCAAGCAGGGGGCACCTACAATGAGCAGTTCTTC
CDR3 protein: CAWQAGGTYNEQFF

D gene: TRBD1
J gene: TRBJ1-2
clone size: -
V gene: TRBV9
CDR3 DNA: TGTGCCAGCAGCCGAATCACAGGGGGCGGGGGCTACACCTTC
CDR3 protein: CASSRITGGGGYTF

D gene: -
J gene: TRBJ1-2
clone size: -
V gene: TRBV27
CDR3 DNA: TGTGCCAGCAGTTTCAGGGCGAACTATGGCTACACCTTC
CDR3 protein: CASSFRANYGYTF

D gene: TRBD2
J gene: TRBJ2-3
clone size: -
V gene: TRBV30
CDR3 DNA: TGTGCCTGGGCCCTAGCGGGAGGTAGGCAAGATACGCAGTATTTT
CDR3 protein: CAWALAGGRQDTQYF

D gene: TRBD2
J gene: TRBJ2-3
clone size: once
V gene: TRBV7-3
CDR3 DNA: TGTGCCAGCAGCGTATTAGCGGGAGGGGGCACAGATACGCAGTATTTT
CDR3 protein: CASSVLAGGGTDTQYF

D gene: -
J gene: TRBJ2-7
clone size: -
V gene: TRBV6-6
CDR3 DNA: TGTGCCAGCAGTTACTCCCGAGCCTACGAGCAGTACTTC
CDR3 protein: CASSYSRAYEQYF

D gene: -
J gene: TRBJ2-7
clone size: -
V gene: TRBV18
CDR3 DNA: TGTGCCAGCTCACCAAGCGGGTCAGGGGGACTTGGGGAGCAGTACTTC
CDR3 protein: CASSPSGSGGLGEQYF

D gene: -
J gene: TRBJ1-1
clone size: -
V gene: TRBV20-1
CDR3 DNA: TGCAGTGCTCTACTCACTGAAGCTTTCTTT
CDR3 protein: CSALLTEAFF

D gene: -
J gene: TRBJ2-3
clone size: -
V gene: TRBV5-1
CDR3 DNA: TGCGCCAGCAGCCCGAGGTCTTTCACCGGCACAGATACGCAGTATTTT
CDR3 protein: CASSPRSFTGTDTQYF

D gene: -
J gene: TRBJ2-5
clone size: -
V gene: TRBV9
CDR3 DNA: TGTGCCAGCAGCATTGGATCTCGGGTGGCGGAGACCCAGTACTTC
CDR3 protein: CASSIGSRVAETQYF

D gene: -
J gene: TRBJ1-2
clone size: -
V gene: TRBV28
CDR3 DNA: TGTGCCAGCAGAGTCTTGGGGGGAGCTGGGGGCTATGGCTACACCTTC
CDR3 protein: CASRVLGGAGGYGYTF

D gene: TRBD1
J gene: TRBJ2-3
clone size: -
V gene: TRBV28
CDR3 DNA: TGTGCCAGCAGTCCAGCGGGACAGGGAGGCACAGATACGCAGTATTTT
CDR3 protein: CASSPAGQGGTDTQYF

D gene: -
J gene: TRBJ1-1
clone size: -
V gene: TRBV6-5
CDR3 DNA: TGTGCCAGCAGTCGGGGGTTTGAAGCTTTCTTT
CDR3 protein: CASSRGFEAFF

D gene: -
J gene: TRBJ1-1
clone size: -
V gene: TRBV14
CDR3 DNA: TGTGCCAGCAGCCCAGGGCTGAACACTGAAGCTTTCTTT
CDR3 protein: CASSPGLNTEAFF

D gene: -
J gene: TRBJ2-1
clone size: -
V gene: TRBV5-1
CDR3 DNA: TGCGCCAGCAGCTTGGGAGAGGGCGTAGTCTCCTACAATGAGCAGTTCTTC
CDR3 protein: CASSLGEGVVSYNEQFF

D gene: -
J gene: TRBJ2-5
clone size: -
V gene: TRBV30
CDR3 DNA: TGTGCCTGGAGTGTACGCTTCGGGCAGCAAGAGACCCAGTACTTC
CDR3 protein: CAWSVRFGQQETQYF

D gene: -
J gene: TRBJ2-5
clone size: -
V gene: TRBV30
CDR3 DNA: TGTGCCTGGAGCGACCTAGAAGGGTTTATAGAGACCCAGTACTTC
CDR3 protein: CAWSDLEGFIETQYF

D gene: -
J gene: TRBJ2-7
clone size: -
V gene: TRBV6-1
CDR3 DNA: TGTGCAGCCGCTCTCACTGGTTCCTACGAGCAGTACTTC
CDR3 protein: CAAALTGSYEQYF

D gene: TRBD2
J gene: TRBJ2-7
clone size: -
V gene: TRBV5-4
CDR3 DNA: TGTGCCAGCAGCATAGGGACTAGACACGAGCAGTACTTC
CDR3 protein: CASSIGTRHEQYF

D gene: -
J gene: TRBJ1-4
clone size: -
V gene: TRBV30
CDR3 DNA: TGTGCCTGGAGCCGGGACCTGGGTGAAAAACTGTTTTTT
CDR3 protein: CAWSRDLGEKLFF

D gene: TRBD2
J gene: TRBJ2-1
clone size: -
V gene: TRBV7-9
CDR3 DNA: TGTGCCAGCAGCTTGGCTAGCGGCTACAATGAGCAGTTCTTC
CDR3 protein: CASSLASGYNEQFF